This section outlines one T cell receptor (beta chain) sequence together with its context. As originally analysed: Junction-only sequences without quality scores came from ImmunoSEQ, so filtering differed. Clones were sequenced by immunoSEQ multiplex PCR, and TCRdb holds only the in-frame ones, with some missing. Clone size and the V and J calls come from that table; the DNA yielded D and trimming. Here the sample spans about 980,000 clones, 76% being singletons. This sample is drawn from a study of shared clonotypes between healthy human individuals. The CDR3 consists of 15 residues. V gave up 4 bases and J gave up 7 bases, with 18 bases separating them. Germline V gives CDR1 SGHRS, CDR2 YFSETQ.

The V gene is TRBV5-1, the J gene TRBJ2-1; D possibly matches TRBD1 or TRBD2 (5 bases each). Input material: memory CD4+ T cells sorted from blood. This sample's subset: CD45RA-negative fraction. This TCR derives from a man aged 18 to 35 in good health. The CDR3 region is CASSPEAGTRNEQFF. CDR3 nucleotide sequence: TGCGCCAGCAGCCCGGAGGCAGGGACGAGGAATGAGCAGTTCTTC.